Listed below are T cell receptor beta chains from one sample, sequenced in a study of blood T cell repertoires in COVID-19. Profiling relied on immunoSEQ multiplex PCR, and the TCRdb table lists in-frame clones only, not all of them. The sample has 130,000 or so clones; 84% are singletons. The sequencing input was PBMCs or T cells enriched from blood (not recorded which). The receptors were gathered from a woman aged 50 to 65 with acute COVID-19. Each CDR3 is given with its conserved first and last residue. The D gene is left open where the match is weak. Size tells how often a clone was seen (once, few, many) or the class of an expanded clone, and some rows leave it out.

v_call	j_call	clone_size	d_call	cdr3_nt	cdr3_aa
TRBV11-2	TRBJ1-2	NA	NA	TGTGCCAGCAGCTTACTAGCCGGGGAAACTGGCTACACCTTC	CASSLLAGETGYTF
TRBV6-2/TRBV6-3	TRBJ2-4	few	NA	TGTGCCAGCAGCCGAGGGATGTGGGGAGCCAAAAACATTCAGTACTTC	CASSRGMWGAKNIQYF
TRBV12-3/TRBV12-4	TRBJ2-3	NA	TRBD1	TGTGCCAGCAGAACAGGGGGCGCGTATACGCAGTATTTT	CASRTGGAYTQYF
TRBV9	TRBJ1-1	NA	NA	TGTGCCAGCAGCCCCCGTCCGGGGAACACTGAAGCTTTCTTT	CASSPRPGNTEAFF
TRBV6-5	TRBJ1-3	NA	TRBD1	TGTGCCAGCAGTCTGTGGGACAGGGAGAACACCATATATTTT	CASSLWDRENTIYF
TRBV5-1	TRBJ1-2	NA	TRBD1	TGCGCCAGCAGCTTTCAGGGGGACAGAAGTGGCTACACCTTC	CASSFQGDRSGYTF
TRBV28	TRBJ2-6	few	NA	TGTGCCAGCAGTGGGGGGAGCGGGGCCAACGTCCTGACTTTC	CASSGGSGANVLTF
TRBV30	TRBJ2-7	NA	TRBD1	TGTGCCTGGGATTCGACAGGGTTCTACGAGCAGTACTTC	CAWDSTGFYEQYF
TRBV5-1	TRBJ2-2	NA	TRBD2	TGCGCCAGCAGCTGGACTAGCGGGAGGGACACCGGGGAGCTGTTTTTT	CASSWTSGRDTGELFF
TRBV6-2/TRBV6-3	TRBJ2-7	NA	NA	TGTGCCAGCAGTTACTTGGGGGGGCACTACGAGCAGTACTTC	CASSYLGGHYEQYF
TRBV12-3/TRBV12-4	TRBJ2-1	NA	NA	TGTGCCAGCAGGGATTCCAACAGTGGTGAGCAGTTCTTC	CASRDSNSGEQFF
TRBV2	TRBJ1-5	once	TRBD1	TGTGCCAGCAGTGCCGGGACAGGGGTGAATCAGCCCCAGCATTTT	CASSAGTGVNQPQHF
TRBV19	TRBJ1-4	NA	TRBD1	TGTGCCAGTAGTCCGGGACAGGCAACTAATGAAAAACTGTTTTTT	CASSPGQATNEKLFF
TRBV6-6	TRBJ1-5	NA	NA	TGTGCCAGCAGTTACTCAAAGGAGGGTGAACAGCCCCAGCATTTT	CASSYSKEGEQPQHF
TRBV30	TRBJ2-1	NA	NA	TGTGCCTGGAGTGTTCAGGGTTGGGAGCAGTTCTTC	CAWSVQGWEQFF
TRBV20-1	TRBJ2-3	once	NA	TGCAGTGCTATGGCCACAGATACGCAGTATTTT	CSAMATDTQYF
TRBV7-9	TRBJ2-1	NA	NA	TGTGCCAGCAGCTTAGGGGCAAACAATGAGCAGTTCTTC	CASSLGANNEQFF
TRBV10-3	TRBJ2-3	NA	NA	TGTGCCAGCTCGGACGGGAAGGCCAGTGATACGCAGTATTTT	CASSDGKASDTQYF
TRBV30	TRBJ2-3	NA	NA	TGTGCCTGGAGCTACGGCGACATCGGCACAGATACGCAGTATTTT	CAWSYGDIGTDTQYF
TRBV2	TRBJ2-1	once	NA	TGTGCCAGCAGTGCCTTAGACAGTGAGCAGTTCTTC	CASSALDSEQFF
TRBV5-6	TRBJ2-6	NA	TRBD1	TGTGCCAGCAGCGAACCCAGGGGGTCAAACCCTGGGGCCAACGTCCTGACTTTC	CASSEPRGSNPGANVLTF
TRBV6-5	TRBJ1-1	NA	NA	TGTGCCAGCAGTTACTCGAACCGACATCCAAAACAGGAAGCTTTCTTT	CASSYSNRHPKQEAFF
TRBV5-6	TRBJ2-1	once	NA	TGTGCCAGCAGGGTAATTAGGGGCGAGCAGTTCTTC	CASRVIRGEQFF
TRBV5-1	TRBJ1-6	NA	NA	TGCGCCAGCAGCTTGGGGCAGGACACCTATAATTCACCCCTCCACTTT	CASSLGQDTYNSPLHF
TRBV5-8	TRBJ1-1	NA	TRBD1	TGTGCCAGCAGCTCGACAGGGGAGACTGAAGCTTTCTTT	CASSSTGETEAFF
TRBV2	TRBJ1-1	NA	NA	TGTGCCAGCAGTGGGACGAGGGTAGAGCCTGAAGCTTTCTTT	CASSGTRVEPEAFF
TRBV9	TRBJ1-2	NA	NA	TGTGCCAGCAGCCCCCACGACAGGAACTATGGCTACACCTTC	CASSPHDRNYGYTF
TRBV5-6	TRBJ2-7	NA	TRBD2	TGTGCCAGCAGCTTGGGGACTAGTTCCTACGAGCAGTACTTC	CASSLGTSSYEQYF
TRBV6-5	TRBJ2-5	few	NA	TGTGCCACCGCTCCAGGGTTCTTAGACTTC	CATAPGFLDF
TRBV19	TRBJ2-2	NA	TRBD2	TGTGCCAGTAGCAGCGGGAGGGCCAACACCGGGGAGCTGTTTTTT	CASSSGRANTGELFF
TRBV5-5	TRBJ1-2	NA	NA	TGTGCCAGCAGCTACACTAGTTTTGGCTACACCTTC	CASSYTSFGYTF
TRBV7-3	TRBJ2-7	NA	TRBD1	TGTGCCAGCAGCTTAAGACCCGTGGGACAGGGCTCCCCTCGGGAGCAGTACTTC	CASSLRPVGQGSPREQYF
TRBV28	TRBJ1-5	NA	TRBD1	TGTGCCAGCAGCCCGGCACAGGGGAACCAGCCCCAGCATTTT	CASSPAQGNQPQHF
TRBV19	TRBJ1-1	NA	TRBD1	TGTGCCAGTAGTTGGAGGGGGCAAGACACTGAAGCTTTCTTT	CASSWRGQDTEAFF
TRBV11-2	TRBJ2-1	few	NA	TGTGCCAGCAGCTTCCAGGGGCAGGTGGCAGGGGAGCAGTTCTTC	CASSFQGQVAGEQFF
TRBV19	TRBJ2-3	NA	TRBD2	TGTGCCAGTAGTATAGGGGAACTAGCGGGGGTCGGAGATACGCAGTATTTT	CASSIGELAGVGDTQYF
TRBV2	TRBJ1-5	NA	TRBD1	TGTGCCAGCAGGCAAGACAGGGGTGGCAATCAGCCCCAGCATTTT	CASRQDRGGNQPQHF
TRBV2	TRBJ1-2	NA	NA	TGTGCCAGCAGTCCGGTCCGCACGGGGGGCCGAGACTATGGCTACACCTTC	CASSPVRTGGRDYGYTF
TRBV6-5	TRBJ1-2	NA	NA	TGTGCCAGCAGCCCCTTCGGAGCGGGCTATGGCTACACCTTC	CASSPFGAGYGYTF
TRBV27	TRBJ1-5	NA	TRBD1	TGTGCCAGCCGTCGGTTGTCGGGACAGGGTATATCCGGGGGACCTCAGCCCCAGCATTTT	CASRRLSGQGISGGPQPQHF
TRBV21-1	TRBJ2-7	NA	NA	TGTGCCAGCAGCCCCCCCCGGGACAGGAGGTTCTACGAGCAGTACTTC	CASSPPRDRRFYEQYF
TRBV4-3	TRBJ2-3	NA	TRBD2	TGCGCCAGCAGCCAGGCCTCAACGACGGGACTAGCGGGAGGAACGCAGTATTTT	CASSQASTTGLAGGTQYF
TRBV29-1	TRBJ2-1	NA	NA	TGCAGCGTTGGGCGGATAGGCGATGAGCAGTTCTTC	CSVGRIGDEQFF
TRBV2	TRBJ2-7	few	TRBD2	TGTGCCAGCAGTGAAGGAATAGCGGGAGCCTACGAGCAGTACTTC	CASSEGIAGAYEQYF
TRBV7-3	TRBJ2-3	NA	NA	TGTGCCAGCAGCTTAACGTCTCTGGGAGGCAGAGATACGCAGTATTTT	CASSLTSLGGRDTQYF
TRBV5-1	TRBJ2-2	NA	TRBD2	TGCGCCAGCAGAACGGGACTAGAGAACACCGGGGAGCTGTTTTTT	CASRTGLENTGELFF
TRBV6-2/TRBV6-3	TRBJ2-1	NA	NA	TGTGCCAGCAGTTACGGAGGGGACAGCCAAAGCACCTACAATGAGCAGTTCTTC	CASSYGGDSQSTYNEQFF
TRBV5-1	TRBJ2-1	NA	TRBD2	TGCGCCAGCAGCTTGGCCGGGGGGGATTACAATGAGCAGTTCTTC	CASSLAGGDYNEQFF
TRBV7-9	TRBJ1-4	NA	NA	TGTGCCAGCAGCCCCCCAAGACAGGCCGCAACTAATGAAAAACTGTTTTTT	CASSPPRQAATNEKLFF
TRBV28	TRBJ2-2	NA	NA	TGTGCCAGCAGTCTAATATCCGGGGAGCTGTTTTTT	CASSLISGELFF
TRBV11-2	TRBJ2-3	many	TRBD2	TGTGCCAGCAGCCCTGGACAGGGGACTAGCGGACGCACAGATACGCAGTATTTT	CASSPGQGTSGRTDTQYF
TRBV5-4	TRBJ1-1	NA	NA	TGTGCCAGCAGCCAGGACAGGAACACTGAAGCTTTCTTT	CASSQDRNTEAFF
TRBV7-2	TRBJ2-4	NA	NA	TGTGCCAGCAGCTCCCCTTCCCAGGCCAAAAACATTCAGTACTTC	CASSSPSQAKNIQYF